This entry is about one T cell receptor (beta chain). In the source study's methods: Reference gene primer amplification gave nucleated cell count estimates. Some clones are missing from TCRdb's copy, which holds only in-frame ones; the method was immunoSEQ multiplex PCR. V and J calls and clone size are those listed in that table; D and trimming were worked out from the DNA. The sample includes roughly 20,000 clones, 85% to 95% of them seen just once. This entry comes from a study of blood T cell repertoires in COVID-19. As for the study in general: There were acute and convalescent COVID-19 samples, and they came from the United States, Italy and Spain. Sources were T cells, B-cell-depleted T cells, or PBMCs; the material itself was cDNA or gDNA.

Trimming cost V 6 bases and J 5 bases; bases outside gene matches: 9. This CDR3 region has 14 residues. Per the germline V gene, CDR1 is SGHTA and CDR2 is FQGNSA. This receptor was obtained from a human donor in a cohort sampled during active COVID-19. The specimen was peripheral blood. The gene calls are TRBV7-2 and TRBJ2-7; 8 nucleotides align to TRBD2. The CDR3 DNA reads as TGTGCCAGCAGTTCCCGACTAGCGAAGAACGAGCAGTACTTC. Protein: CASSSRLAKNEQYF.